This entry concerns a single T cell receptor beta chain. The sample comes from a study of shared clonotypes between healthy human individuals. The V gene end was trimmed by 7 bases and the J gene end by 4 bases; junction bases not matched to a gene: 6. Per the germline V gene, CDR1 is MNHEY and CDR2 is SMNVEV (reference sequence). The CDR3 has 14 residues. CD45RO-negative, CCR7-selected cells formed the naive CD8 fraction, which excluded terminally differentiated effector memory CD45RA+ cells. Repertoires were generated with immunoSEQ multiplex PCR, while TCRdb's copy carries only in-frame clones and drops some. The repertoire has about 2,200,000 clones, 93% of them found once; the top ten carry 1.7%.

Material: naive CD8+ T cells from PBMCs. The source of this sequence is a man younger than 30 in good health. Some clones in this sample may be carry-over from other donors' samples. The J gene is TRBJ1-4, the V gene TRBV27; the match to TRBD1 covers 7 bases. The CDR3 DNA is TGTGCCAGCACCAACAGGGGTGGTAATGAAAAACTGTTTTTT. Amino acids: CASTNRGGNEKLFF.